The TCR beta chain under discussion was sequenced for a study of blood T cell repertoires in COVID-19. This CDR3 contains 13 residues. Unmatched junction bases numbered 7, after V lost 7 bases and J lost 8 bases. Germline V gene lookup returns CDR1 SQVTM and CDR2 ANQGSEA. In the original processing: Reference gene primer amplification gave nucleated cell count estimates. Clones were read by immunoSEQ multiplex PCR, and TCRdb kept only the in-frame ones, dropping some. V and J calls and clone size come straight from that table; D and trimming were deduced from the DNA. In the table there are around 120,000 clones, around 80% of which are singletons.

The receptor was isolated from a woman aged 80 or over with acute or convalescent COVID-19. Material for sequencing was peripheral blood. The chain joins TRBV29-1 to TRBJ1-6, with 8 bases lining up with TRBD1. The CDR3 loop reads CSARQGSDSPLHF. DNA of the CDR3: TGCAGCGCCCGACAGGGGTCGGATTCACCCCTCCACTTT.